This section outlines one TCR beta chain sequence together with its context. As handled by the study authors: How many nucleated cells were present was estimated from reference gene primer amplification. Method: immunoSEQ multiplex PCR; TCRdb's copy keeps in-frame clones and lacks some. The V and J calls and clone size come from that table; D and trimming were worked out from the DNA. The sample carries roughly 200,000 clones, approximately 90% recorded once. The sample is drawn from a study of blood T cell repertoires in COVID-19. About the research overall: Samples came from the United States, Italy and Spain, spanning acute and convalescent COVID-19. From T cells, B-cell-depleted T cells, or PBMCs came the material, which was cDNA or gDNA.

The V end was cut by 3 bases, the J end by 0 bases, with 6 bases between. The CDR3 is 13 amino acids. Germline lookup yields CDR1 KGHSH and CDR2 LQKENI. The TCR was taken from a woman aged 25-40 years with acute or convalescent COVID-19. The sequenced material came from peripheral blood. The chain is built from TRBV18 and TRBJ2-7; the D is unclear. CDR3 protein: CASSPFSSYEQYF. The CDR3, as DNA: TGTGCCAGCTCACCCTTCAGCTCCTACGAGCAGTACTTC. Full variable domain (remainder filled in from reference TRBV18 and TRBJ2-7): NAGVMQNPRHLVRRRGQEARLRCSPMKGHSHVYWYRQLPEEGLKFMVYLQKENIIDESGMPKERFSAEFPKEGPSILRIQQVVRGDSAAYFCASSPFSSYEQYFGPGTRLTVT.